These T cell receptor beta chains were read from a single sample in a study of sequential checkpoint blockade in melanoma. Assay: immunoSEQ multiplex PCR; the TCRdb copy retains only in-frame clones and omits some. Here the sample spans 9,500 to 13,000 clones, about two thirds being singletons. The material sequenced was CD8+ T cells sorted from blood (inferred from file names), taken from a patient given nivolumab and ipilimumab in sequence. Receptors originate from a human donor with melanoma. The CDR3 runs from the conserved cysteine through the conserved F or W. A D gene is named only where the DNA matches it firmly. Clone sizes are given selectively: once, few, many, or a class where the clone is expanded.

J: TRBJ2-7
D: .
size: once
V: TRBV4-3
DNA: TGCGCCAGCAGCCAAGGGCTGACATACTACGAGCAGTACTTC
CDR3: CASSQGLTYYEQYF

J: TRBJ1-2
D: .
size: .
V: TRBV7-2
DNA: TGTGCCAGCAGCTCCGGAGCTAACTATGGCTACACCTTC
CDR3: CASSSGANYGYTF

J: TRBJ1-2
D: .
size: .
V: TRBV9
DNA: TGTGCCAGCAGCCTGAGGGACATAGGCTATGGCTACACCTTC
CDR3: CASSLRDIGYGYTF

J: TRBJ2-7
D: .
size: .
V: TRBV7-9
DNA: TGTGCCAGCACCGGGGGCTCCTACGAGCAGTACTTC
CDR3: CASTGGSYEQYF

J: TRBJ2-1
D: TRBD2
size: .
V: TRBV5-6
DNA: TGTGCCAGCAGCTTGGCTTGGCTAGCGGACCACAATGAGCAGTTCTTC
CDR3: CASSLAWLADHNEQFF

J: TRBJ2-1
D: .
size: .
V: TRBV19
DNA: TGTGCCAGTAGTATCACCGCCGGCGGGGCCTACAATGAGCAGTTCTTC
CDR3: CASSITAGGAYNEQFF

J: TRBJ2-5
D: TRBD2
size: few
V: TRBV27
DNA: TGTGCCAGCAGTTTTTCTAGGACTAGCGGGGGTAAAGGGACCCAGTACTTC
CDR3: CASSFSRTSGGKGTQYF

J: TRBJ1-2
D: .
size: .
V: TRBV29-1
DNA: TGCAGCTGCCGGACAGAATATGGCTACACCTTC
CDR3: CSCRTEYGYTF

J: TRBJ2-7
D: .
size: .
V: TRBV28
DNA: TGTGCCAGCAGTCCGCAGGGGTACGAGCAGTACTTC
CDR3: CASSPQGYEQYF

J: TRBJ2-1
D: TRBD2
size: .
V: TRBV6-5
DNA: TGTGCCAGCACGAACGCGGGGGGGATGAAGTTCTTC
CDR3: CASTNAGGMKFF

J: TRBJ1-1
D: .
size: .
V: TRBV15
DNA: TGTGCCACCAGAATAAGACTTGATATGAACACTGAAGCTTTCTTT
CDR3: CATRIRLDMNTEAFF

J: TRBJ2-7
D: TRBD1
size: few
V: TRBV4-1
DNA: TGCGCCAGCAGCCAAGATTGGGGGACAGGGCTATACGAGCAGTACTTC
CDR3: CASSQDWGTGLYEQYF

J: TRBJ1-4
D: .
size: .
V: TRBV2
DNA: TGTGCCAGCAGTGAAGCGATTCTCGTTGGCAATGAAAAACTGTTTTTT
CDR3: CASSEAILVGNEKLFF

J: TRBJ2-7
D: .
size: few
V: TRBV29-1
DNA: TGCAGCGCCAGTTTAAACTCCTACGAGCAGTACTTC
CDR3: CSASLNSYEQYF

J: TRBJ2-5
D: TRBD1
size: few
V: TRBV4-3
DNA: TGCGCCAGCAGCAAAGACAGGGTTAGGGAGACCCAGTACTTC
CDR3: CASSKDRVRETQYF